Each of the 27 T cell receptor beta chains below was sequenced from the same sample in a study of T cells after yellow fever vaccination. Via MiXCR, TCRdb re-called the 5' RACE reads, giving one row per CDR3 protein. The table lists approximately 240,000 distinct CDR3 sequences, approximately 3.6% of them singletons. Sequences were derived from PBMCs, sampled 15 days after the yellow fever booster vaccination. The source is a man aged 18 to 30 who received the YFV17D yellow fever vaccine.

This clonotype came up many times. In nucleotides, the CDR3 is TGCGCCAGCAGCCAGGACAACGGGCACTCTGGAAACACCATATATTTT. Its protein product is CASSQDNGHSGNTIYF. The J gene is TRBJ1-3, the V gene TRBV4-3, with D maybe TRBD1 (5 bases). The length of the CDR3 is 16 residues. CDR1 is LGHNA and CDR2 is YSLEER in the germline V gene. The ends were cut back, 3 bases at V and 0 bases at J, with 12 bases in the middle.

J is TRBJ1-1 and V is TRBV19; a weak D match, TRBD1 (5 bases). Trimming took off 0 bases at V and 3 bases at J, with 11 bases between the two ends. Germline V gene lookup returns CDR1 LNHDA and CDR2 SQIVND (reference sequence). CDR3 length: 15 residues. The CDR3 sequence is CASSIEPQGDTEAFF. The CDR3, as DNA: TGTGCCAGTAGTATAGAACCTCAAGGGGACACTGAAGCTTTCTTT.

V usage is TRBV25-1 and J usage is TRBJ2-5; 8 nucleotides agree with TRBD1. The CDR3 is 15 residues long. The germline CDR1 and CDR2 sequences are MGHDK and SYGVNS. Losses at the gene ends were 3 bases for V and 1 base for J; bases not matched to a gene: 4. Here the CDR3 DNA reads TGTGCCAGCAGTGACCTGCAGGGGGCCCAAGAGACCCAGTACTTC. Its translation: CASSDLQGAQETQYF.

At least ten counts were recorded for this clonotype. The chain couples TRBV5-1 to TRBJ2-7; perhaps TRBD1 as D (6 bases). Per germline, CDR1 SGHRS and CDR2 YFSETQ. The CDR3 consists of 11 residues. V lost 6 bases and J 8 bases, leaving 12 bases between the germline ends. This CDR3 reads CASTYREKQYF. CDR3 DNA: TGCGCCAGCACCTACAGGGAGAAGCAGTACTTC.

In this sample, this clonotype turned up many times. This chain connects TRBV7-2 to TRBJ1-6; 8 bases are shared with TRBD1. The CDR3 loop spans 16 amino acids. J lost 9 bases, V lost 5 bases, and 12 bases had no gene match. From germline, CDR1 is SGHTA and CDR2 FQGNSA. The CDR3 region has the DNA TGTGCCAGCAGCCCCCCCGGACAGGGAATGGTTTCACCCCTCCACTTT. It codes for CASSPPGQGMVSPLHF.

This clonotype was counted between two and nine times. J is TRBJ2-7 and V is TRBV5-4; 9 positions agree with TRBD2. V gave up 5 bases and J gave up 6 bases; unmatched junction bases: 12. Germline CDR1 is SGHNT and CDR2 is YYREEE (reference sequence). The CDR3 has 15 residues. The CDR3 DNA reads TGTGCCAGCAGTCACGAGACTACGCGGGGGGGCGAGCAGTACTTC. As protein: CASSHETTRGGEQYF.

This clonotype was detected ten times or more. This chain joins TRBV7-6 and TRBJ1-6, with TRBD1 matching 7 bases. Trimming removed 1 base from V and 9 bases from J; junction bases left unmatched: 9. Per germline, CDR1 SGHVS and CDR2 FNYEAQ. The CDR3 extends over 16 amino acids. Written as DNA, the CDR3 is TGTGCCAGCAGCTTAGAATCGGGAAGGGGGCGTTCACCCCTCCACTTT. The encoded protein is CASSLESGRGRSPLHF.

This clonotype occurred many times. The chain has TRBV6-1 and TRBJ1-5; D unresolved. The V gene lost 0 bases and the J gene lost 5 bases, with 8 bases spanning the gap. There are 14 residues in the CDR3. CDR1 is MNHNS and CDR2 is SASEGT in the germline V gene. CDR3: CASSEAPRDQPQHF. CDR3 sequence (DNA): TGTGCCAGCAGTGAAGCGCCTAGGGATCAGCCCCAGCATTTT.

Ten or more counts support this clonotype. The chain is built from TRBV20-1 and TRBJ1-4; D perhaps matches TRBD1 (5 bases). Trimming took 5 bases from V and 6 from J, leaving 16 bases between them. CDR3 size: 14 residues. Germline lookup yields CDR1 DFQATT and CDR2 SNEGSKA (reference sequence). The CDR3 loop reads CSASWGSNDEKLFF. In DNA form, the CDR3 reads TGCAGTGCTTCATGGGGGTCTAATGATGAAAAACTGTTTTTT.

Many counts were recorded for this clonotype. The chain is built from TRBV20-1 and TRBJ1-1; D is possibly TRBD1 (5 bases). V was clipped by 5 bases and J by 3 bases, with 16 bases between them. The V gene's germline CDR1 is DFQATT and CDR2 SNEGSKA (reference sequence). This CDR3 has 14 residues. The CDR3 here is CSARGVGSDTEAFF. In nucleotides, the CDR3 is TGCAGTGCTCGGGGGGTAGGGTCGGACACTGAAGCTTTCTTT.

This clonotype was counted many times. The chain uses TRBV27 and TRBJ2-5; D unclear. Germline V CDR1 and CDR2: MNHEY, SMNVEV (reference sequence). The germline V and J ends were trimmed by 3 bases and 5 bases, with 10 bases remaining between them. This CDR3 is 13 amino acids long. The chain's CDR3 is CASSFRVRETQYF. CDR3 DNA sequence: TGTGCCAGCAGTTTCCGGGTCCGGGAGACCCAGTACTTC.

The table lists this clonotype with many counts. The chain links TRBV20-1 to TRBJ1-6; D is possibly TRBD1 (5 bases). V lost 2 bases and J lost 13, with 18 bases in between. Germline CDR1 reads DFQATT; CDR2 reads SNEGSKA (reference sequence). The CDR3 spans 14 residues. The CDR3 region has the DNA TGCAGTGCTAGATCGCTGCAGGGAAGTTGGCCCCTCCACTTT. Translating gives CSARSLQGSWPLHF.

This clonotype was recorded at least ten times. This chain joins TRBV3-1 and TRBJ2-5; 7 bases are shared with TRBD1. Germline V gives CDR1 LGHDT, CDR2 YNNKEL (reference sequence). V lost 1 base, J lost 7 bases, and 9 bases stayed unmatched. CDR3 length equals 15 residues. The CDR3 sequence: CASSQAGQGVGTQYF. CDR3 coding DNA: TGTGCCAGCAGCCAAGCTGGCCAGGGGGTTGGGACCCAGTACTTC.

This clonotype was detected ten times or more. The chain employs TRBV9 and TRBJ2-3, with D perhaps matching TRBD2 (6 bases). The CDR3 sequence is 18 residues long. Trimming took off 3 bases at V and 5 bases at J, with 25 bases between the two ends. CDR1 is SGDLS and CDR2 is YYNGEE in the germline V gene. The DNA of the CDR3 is TGTGCCAGCAGCGGCCTCCCTGGACTAAAAATGCCGGGAGATACGCAGTATTTT. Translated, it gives CASSGLPGLKMPGDTQYF.

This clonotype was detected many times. CDR3 nucleotides: TGTGCCAGCAGCCTAGGGTTTACGGGGAGTGAAGCTTTCTTT. Translation: CASSLGFTGSEAFF. V is TRBV11-2 and J is TRBJ1-1; D is unclear. CDR3 size: 14 residues. Germline V gene lookup returns CDR1 SGHAT and CDR2 FQNNGV. Trimming shortened V by 5 bases and J by 7 bases, and 17 bases separated the two germline ends.

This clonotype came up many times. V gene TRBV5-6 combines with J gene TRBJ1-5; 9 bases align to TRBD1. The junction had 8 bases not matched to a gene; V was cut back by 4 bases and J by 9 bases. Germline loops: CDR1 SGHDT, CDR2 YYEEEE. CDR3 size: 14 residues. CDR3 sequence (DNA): TGTGCCAGCAGCGGGACAGGGCCAATTCGGCCCCAGCATTTT. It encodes CASSGTGPIRPQHF.

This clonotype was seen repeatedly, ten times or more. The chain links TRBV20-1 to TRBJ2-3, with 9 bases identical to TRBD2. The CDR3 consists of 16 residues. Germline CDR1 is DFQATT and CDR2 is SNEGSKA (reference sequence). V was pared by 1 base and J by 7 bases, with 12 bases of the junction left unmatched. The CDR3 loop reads CSARGASGARAYTQYF. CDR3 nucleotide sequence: TGCAGTGCTAGAGGCGCTAGCGGGGCCCGGGCATATACGCAGTATTTT.

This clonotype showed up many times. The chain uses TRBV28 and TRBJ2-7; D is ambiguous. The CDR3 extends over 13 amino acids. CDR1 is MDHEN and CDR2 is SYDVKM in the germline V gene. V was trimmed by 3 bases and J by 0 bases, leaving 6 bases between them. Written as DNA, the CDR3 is TGTGCCAGCAGTTTCTGGGCCTCCTACGAGCAGTACGTC. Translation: CASSFWASYEQYV.

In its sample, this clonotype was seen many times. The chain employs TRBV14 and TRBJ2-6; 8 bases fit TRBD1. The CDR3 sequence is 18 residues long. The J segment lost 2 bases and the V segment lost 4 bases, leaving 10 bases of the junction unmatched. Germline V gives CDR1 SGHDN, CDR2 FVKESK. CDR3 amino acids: CASSPWTGKAPGANVLTF. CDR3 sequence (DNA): TGTGCCAGCAGCCCCTGGACAGGGAAGGCCCCTGGGGCCAACGTCCTGACTTTC.

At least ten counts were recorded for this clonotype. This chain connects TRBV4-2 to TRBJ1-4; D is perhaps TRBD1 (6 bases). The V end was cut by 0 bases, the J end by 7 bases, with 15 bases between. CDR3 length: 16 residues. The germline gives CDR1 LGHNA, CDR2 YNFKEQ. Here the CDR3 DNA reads TGTGCCAGCAGCCAAGATATAACAGGGAAGAGTGAAAAACTGTTTTTT. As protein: CASSQDITGKSEKLFF.

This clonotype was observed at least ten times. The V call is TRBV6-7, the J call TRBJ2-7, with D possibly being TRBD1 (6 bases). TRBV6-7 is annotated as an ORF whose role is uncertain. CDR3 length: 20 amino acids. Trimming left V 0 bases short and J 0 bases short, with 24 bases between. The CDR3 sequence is CASSYSIQTTGTNYSYEQYF. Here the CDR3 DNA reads TGTGCCAGCAGTTACTCCATACAAACGACAGGAACCAATTACTCCTACGAGCAGTACTTC.

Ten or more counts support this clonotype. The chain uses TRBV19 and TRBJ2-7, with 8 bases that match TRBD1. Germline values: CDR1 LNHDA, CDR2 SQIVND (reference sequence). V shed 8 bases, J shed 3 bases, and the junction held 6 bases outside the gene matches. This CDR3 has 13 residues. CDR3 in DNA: TGTGCCAGTGCGACAGGGGATATCTACGAGCAGTACTTC. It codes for CASATGDIYEQYF.

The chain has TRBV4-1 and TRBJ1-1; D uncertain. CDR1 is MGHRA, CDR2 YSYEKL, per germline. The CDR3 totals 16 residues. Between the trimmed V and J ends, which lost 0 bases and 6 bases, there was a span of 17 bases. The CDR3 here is CASSQDKKGRNPEAFF. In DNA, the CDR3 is TGCGCCAGCAGCCAAGATAAGAAGGGTAGAAACCCTGAAGCTTTCTTT.

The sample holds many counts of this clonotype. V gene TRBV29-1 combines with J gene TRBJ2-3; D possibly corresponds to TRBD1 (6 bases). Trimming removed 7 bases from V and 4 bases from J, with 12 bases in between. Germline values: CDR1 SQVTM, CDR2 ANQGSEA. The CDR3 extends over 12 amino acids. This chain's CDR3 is CSAATGPDTQYF. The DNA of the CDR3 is TGCAGCGCGGCAACAGGGCCAGATACGCAGTATTTT.

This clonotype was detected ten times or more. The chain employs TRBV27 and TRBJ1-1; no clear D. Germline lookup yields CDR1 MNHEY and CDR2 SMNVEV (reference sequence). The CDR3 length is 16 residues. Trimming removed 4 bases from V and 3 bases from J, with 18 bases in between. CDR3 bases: TGTGCCAGCAGTTCAATGGGTGGTTTCTCGTACACTGAAGCTTTCTTT. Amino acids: CASSSMGGFSYTEAFF.

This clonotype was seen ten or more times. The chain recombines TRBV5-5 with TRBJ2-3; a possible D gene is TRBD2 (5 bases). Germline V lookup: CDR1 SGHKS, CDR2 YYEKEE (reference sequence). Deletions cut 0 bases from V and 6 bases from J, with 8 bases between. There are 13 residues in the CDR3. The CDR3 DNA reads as TGTGCCAGCAGCTTGGATGTAGCGGATACGCAGTATTTT. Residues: CASSLDVADTQYF.

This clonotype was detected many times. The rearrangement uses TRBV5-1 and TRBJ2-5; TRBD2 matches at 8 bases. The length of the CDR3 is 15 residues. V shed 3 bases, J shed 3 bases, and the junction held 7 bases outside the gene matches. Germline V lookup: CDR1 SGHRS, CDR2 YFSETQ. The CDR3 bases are TGCGCCAGCAGCTCGGGGGGGACTCAGGAAGAGACCCAGTACTTC. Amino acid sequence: CASSSGGTQEETQYF.